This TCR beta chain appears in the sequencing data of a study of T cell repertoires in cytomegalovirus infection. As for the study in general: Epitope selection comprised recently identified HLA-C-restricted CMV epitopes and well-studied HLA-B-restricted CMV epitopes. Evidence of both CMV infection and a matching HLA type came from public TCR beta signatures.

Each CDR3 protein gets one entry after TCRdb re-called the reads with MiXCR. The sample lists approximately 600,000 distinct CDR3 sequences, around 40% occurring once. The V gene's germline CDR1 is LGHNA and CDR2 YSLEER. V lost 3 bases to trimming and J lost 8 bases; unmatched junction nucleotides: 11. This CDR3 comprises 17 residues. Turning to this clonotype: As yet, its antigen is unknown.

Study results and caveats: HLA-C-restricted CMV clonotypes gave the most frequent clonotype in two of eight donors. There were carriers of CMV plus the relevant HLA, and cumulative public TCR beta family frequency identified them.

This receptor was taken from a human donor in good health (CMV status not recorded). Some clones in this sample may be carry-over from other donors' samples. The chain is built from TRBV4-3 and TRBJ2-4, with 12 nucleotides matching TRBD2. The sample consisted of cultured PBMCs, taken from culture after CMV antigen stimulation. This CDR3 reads CASSHGTLAGGPYIQYF. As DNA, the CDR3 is TGCGCCAGCAGCCATGGCACTCTAGCGGGAGGGCCCTACATTCAGTACTTC.